The rows below give T cell receptor beta chains drawn from one sample of a study of blood T cells in healthy people across ages. One entry per CDR3 protein results from TCRdb running MiXCR on the 5' RACE reads. The sample records about 930,000 distinct CDR3 sequences, approximately 32% being singletons. This sample was shared with a second study, whose subject was T cells of mothers and their children.

What was sequenced was blood. These receptors were collected from a woman aged 40 to 55 in good health. CDR3s leave out the opening cysteine and the closing phenylalanine or tryptophan.

v_call	j_call	cdr3_aa
TRBV7-8	TRBJ2-5	ASSGPGGGGNQETQY
TRBV7-2	TRBJ1-2	ASSPPSVRVYGYT
TRBV29-1	TRBJ2-5	SVSGLAGEPEAFKTQY
TRBV2	TRBJ1-2	ASSDYRGGNGYT
TRBV28	TRBJ2-7	ASSLEGQGTHSSYEQY
TRBV6-6	TRBJ2-7	ASNTGTWQY
TRBV5-1	TRBJ1-1	ASYQGAEAF
TRBV29-1	TRBJ1-2	SAFLTGRGYT
TRBV4-3	TRBJ2-3	ASSQDAHSTDTQY
TRBV4-1	TRBJ1-1	ASRQAGFRIMNTEAF
TRBV20-1	TRBJ2-1	SARGLAGAYNEQF
TRBV27	TRBJ2-7	ASRGTNSYEQY
TRBV20-1	TRBJ2-4	STEGQGTNIQY
TRBV11-2	TRBJ1-1	ASSLTMRGSNTEAF
TRBV12-3/TRBV12-4	TRBJ1-4	ASSSLGGVGKLF
TRBV28	TRBJ2-2	AWGPLQGGRPGELF
TRBV9	TRBJ1-3	ASSPGQGPGNIIY
TRBV7-2	TRBJ2-5	ASSLNRGPGALGEQY
TRBV12-3/TRBV12-4	TRBJ2-2	ASTGSRNTGELF
TRBV24-1	TRBJ2-1	ATSDSGLAGYNEQF
TRBV7-2	TRBJ2-7	ASNPSGGPSYEQY
TRBV7-2	TRBJ2-7	ASSPARLEQY
TRBV7-2	TRBJ1-1	ASSFSTTANTEAF
TRBV20-1	TRBJ1-1	SARGLVVEAF
TRBV28	TRBJ2-7	ASSLGGTWWYEQY
TRBV10-3	TRBJ1-2	AISEFSGDGYT
TRBV7-9	TRBJ1-4	ASSLSVEKLF
TRBV4-1	TRBJ1-5	ASSPTTGSNQPQH
TRBV13	TRBJ2-7	ASSYLGGRNNEQY
TRBV3-1	TRBJ1-4	ASSPRERPATNEKLF
TRBV14	TRBJ1-1	ASRQGTGKAF
TRBV7-2	NA	ASSGRIGLAGGLSETQY
TRBV7-6	TRBJ2-3	ASSHHSDAQY
TRBV12-3/TRBV12-4	TRBJ1-5	ACSRRDRGHQPQH
TRBV19	TRBJ2-7	ASSIARTYEQY
TRBV7-6	TRBJ2-3	ASSLTYRRGGLIVPDTQY
TRBV7-3	TRBJ1-1	ASSSTGTGDTGAF
TRBV24-1	TRBJ2-1	ATSDFRGTSYNEQF
TRBV7-3	TRBJ2-2	ASSLNPSGVNTGELF
TRBV10-3	TRBJ2-7	AISSKRSTYEQY
TRBV28	NA	AGSLFSGASCEQY
TRBV10-3	TRBJ2-1	AISESAGSSYNEQF
TRBV5-6	TRBJ2-5	ASGGWRGGQETQY
TRBV25-1	TRBJ2-5	ASSEIPAGGYQETQY
TRBV5-5	TRBJ2-3	ASSQQGAADTQY